A selection of T cell receptor beta chains follows, all from one sample in a study of technical replicates of blood from several donors. The repertoire was sequenced with immunoSEQ multiplex PCR; TCRdb's copy has only in-frame clones and lacks some. This sample has approximately 85,000 clones; 94% occur once, and the top ten carry approximately 0.26%. Sequenced: T cells isolated from PBMCs. These receptors came from a human donor in good health. Each CDR3 is given with its conserved first and last residue. The D gene is left open where the match is weak. The size entry is marked missing in some rows and otherwise reads once, few, many or a size class.

>TRBV6-1|TRBJ1-1|NA|TRBD1
CASSERQGAKNTEAFF
TGTGCCAGCAGTGAAAGGCAGGGGGCCAAGAACACTGAAGCTTTCTTT
>TRBV5-1|TRBJ2-3|NA|TRBD2
CASSLGPGRAGTDTQYF
TGCGCCAGCAGCTTGGGCCCCGGGAGGGCCGGGACAGATACGCAGTATTTT
>TRBV7-9|TRBJ2-1|NA|TRBD2
CASSGTTGVEQFF
TGTGCCAGCAGTGGGACTACGGGAGTAGAGCAGTTCTTC
>TRBV6-4|TRBJ2-6|NA|TRBD1
CASSTRTGRGANVLTF
TGTGCCAGCAGCACCAGGACAGGCCGAGGGGCCAACGTCCTGACTTTC
>TRBV5-4|TRBJ2-5|NA|TRBD2
CASSPASGRFQETQYF
TGTGCCAGCAGCCCGGCTAGCGGGAGATTCCAAGAGACCCAGTACTTC
>TRBV6-5|TRBJ1-1|few|NA
CASRQANHEAFF
TGTGCCAGCAGACAGGCGAATCATGAAGCTTTCTTT
>TRBV2|TRBJ1-1|NA|NA
CASTAYGDTEAFF
TGTGCCAGCACCGCATACGGGGACACTGAAGCTTTCTTT
>TRBV6-5|TRBJ2-1|NA|TRBD2
CASRPGLSAREGQFF
TGTGCCAGCAGACCCGGACTTAGCGCGCGGGAGGGGCAGTTCTTC
>TRBV10-3|TRBJ2-3|NA|NA
CAISDSTGSTDTQYF
TGTGCCATCAGTGATTCAACAGGTTCAACAGATACGCAGTATTTT
>TRBV7-8|TRBJ2-5|NA|TRBD1
CASSSGRNRGRETQYF
TGTGCCAGCAGCTCAGGCCGGAACAGGGGCAGAGAGACCCAGTACTTC
>TRBV29-1|TRBJ2-2|NA|NA
CSVEVYGELFF
TGCAGCGTTGAAGTGTACGGGGAGCTGTTTTTT
>TRBV5-1|TRBJ1-2|NA|NA
CASSSGQHYGYTF
TGCGCCAGCAGCTCTGGACAGCACTATGGCTACACCTTC
>TRBV7-8|TRBJ1-1|NA|NA
CASRPEAFF
TGTGCCTCGAGGCCTGAAGCTTTCTTT
>TRBV2|TRBJ2-1|NA|NA
CASPNEQFF
TGTGCCAGCCCAAATGAGCAGTTCTTC
>TRBV27|TRBJ2-7|NA|TRBD2
CASSWAGEGYEQYF
TGTGCCAGCAGTTGGGCGGGGGAGGGCTACGAGCAGTACTTC
>TRBV7-9|TRBJ1-4|NA|NA
CASSSRVATNEKLFF
TGTGCCAGCAGCTCCAGGGTTGCAACTAATGAAAAACTGTTTTTT
>TRBV10-3|TRBJ2-1|few|TRBD2
CAIHGPRLAGAPTVFNEQFF
TGTGCCATCCATGGTCCCCGACTAGCGGGAGCCCCTACGGTTTTCAATGAGCAGTTCTTC
>TRBV29-1|TRBJ1-1|NA|NA
CSVQGAGASEAFF
TGCAGCGTTCAAGGGGCAGGGGCCTCTGAAGCTTTCTTT
>TRBV2|TRBJ1-5|few|NA
CASSDRVYSNQPQHF
TGTGCCAGCAGTGACCGGGTCTATAGCAATCAGCCCCAGCATTTT
>TRBV4-1|TRBJ1-2|NA|NA
CASSQEDSLSNYGYTF
TGCGCCAGCAGCCAAGAGGACAGTCTCTCTAACTATGGCTACACCTTC
>TRBV16|TRBJ1-6|NA|NA
CASRADRISPLHF
TGTGCCAGCAGGGCGGACAGAATTTCACCCCTCCACTTT
>TRBV5-1|TRBJ1-6|once|NA
CASSVGQAVASPLHF
TGCGCCAGCAGCGTGGGTCAGGCCGTCGCGTCACCCCTCCACTTT
>TRBV6-5|TRBJ2-1|NA|NA
CASSAEASYDEQFF
TGTGCCAGCAGTGCCGAAGCTAGTTACGATGAGCAGTTCTTC
>TRBV28|TRBJ1-5|NA|TRBD1
CASRRDRGKNSNQPQHF
TGTGCCAGCAGGCGGGACAGGGGGAAAAATAGCAATCAGCCCCAGCATTTT
>TRBV7-9|TRBJ2-7|NA|TRBD2
CASSPSWASGSFEQYF
TGTGCCAGCAGCCCCAGCTGGGCTAGCGGATCTTTTGAGCAGTACTTC
>TRBV19|TRBJ2-2|NA|NA
CASSQGKITGELFF
TGTGCCAGTAGCCAGGGGAAGATCACCGGGGAGCTGTTTTTT
>TRBV14|TRBJ2-3|NA|NA
CASGRQTTDTQYF
TGTGCCAGCGGTAGACAGACCACAGATACGCAGTATTTT
>TRBV2|TRBJ1-1|NA|NA
CATIRVRTEAFF
TGTGCCACCATAAGAGTCAGGACTGAAGCTTTCTTT
>TRBV19|TRBJ1-1|NA|TRBD1
CASSVGGQGTEAFF
TGTGCCAGTAGCGTGGGGGGACAGGGGACTGAAGCTTTCTTT
>TRBV29-1|TRBJ2-3|NA|TRBD2
CSAVIAGGTDTQYF
TGCAGCGCTGTAATAGCGGGAGGCACAGATACGCAGTATTTT
>TRBV5-4|TRBJ1-2|NA|NA
CASSFLDSYGYTF
TGTGCCAGCAGCTTTTTGGACTCCTATGGCTACACCTTC
>TRBV15|TRBJ2-7|NA|NA
CATSRDRGSGEQYF
TGTGCCACCAGCAGAGATCGGGGATCGGGGGAGCAGTACTTC
>TRBV5-4|TRBJ2-1|NA|NA
CASSLARSGNEQFF
TGTGCCAGCAGCTTGGCTAGGTCCGGCAATGAGCAGTTCTTC
>TRBV4-1|TRBJ1-2|NA|NA
CASSQETAHTYGYTF
TGCGCCAGCAGCCAAGAGACAGCACACACTTATGGCTACACCTTC
>TRBV10-3|TRBJ2-2|NA|TRBD2
CAITERENTGELFF
TGTGCCATCACAGAGCGGGAGAACACCGGGGAGCTGTTTTTT
>TRBV2|TRBJ1-2|NA|NA
CASSEVGRSPYGYTF
TGTGCCAGCAGTGAAGTCGGTCGAAGTCCTTATGGCTACACCTTC
>TRBV16|TRBJ1-2|NA|TRBD1
CASSPGQARGYTF
TGTGCCAGCAGTCCCGGACAGGCAAGGGGTTACACCTTC
>TRBV6-5|TRBJ1-2|NA|NA
CASSYSSGGGYTF
TGTGCCAGCAGTTACTCCTCGGGTGGCGGCTACACCTTC
>TRBV12-2|TRBJ2-3|NA|NA
CASRIRTSRGKDTQYF
TGTGCAAGTCGCATCCGGACTAGCAGGGGGAAAGATACGCAGTATTTT
>TRBV6-1|TRBJ2-3|NA|NA
CASVDQRHTDTQYF
TGTGCCAGCGTTGATCAGCGGCACACAGATACGCAGTATTTT
>TRBV6-5|TRBJ1-3|NA|NA
CASSLGPNYSGNTIYF
TGTGCCAGCAGTTTAGGCCCAAACTACTCTGGAAACACCATATATTTT
>TRBV14|TRBJ2-7|NA|TRBD2
CASSQEGLADEQYF
TGTGCCAGCAGCCAGGAGGGACTAGCTGACGAGCAGTACTTC
>TRBV4-1|TRBJ2-3|NA|NA
CASSQEESTDTQYF
TGCGCCAGCAGCCAAGAAGAGAGCACAGATACGCAGTATTTT
>TRBV5-4|TRBJ1-5|few|TRBD1
CASSSGTGNQPQHF
TGTGCCAGCAGCTCCGGGACAGGCAATCAGCCCCAGCATTTT
>TRBV2|TRBJ2-3|once|NA
CASSPTGLISTDTQYF
TGTGCCAGCAGCCCAACCGGACTAATTAGCACAGATACGCAGTATTTT
>TRBV10-3|TRBJ2-7|NA|NA
CAISESNRGPISYEQYF
TGTGCCATCAGTGAGTCGAACCGGGGTCCTATAAGCTACGAGCAGTACTTC
>TRBV29-1|TRBJ1-1|NA|NA
CSVGRGAGAFF
TGCAGCGTCGGACGGGGGGCTGGAGCTTTCTTT
>TRBV29-1|TRBJ1-1|NA|NA
CSVRGHSNTEAFF
TGCAGCGTTCGGGGACACTCGAACACTGAAGCTTTCTTT
>TRBV5-1|TRBJ2-1|NA|TRBD1
CASSWDRDRSSYNEQFF
TGCGCCAGCAGCTGGGACCGGGACAGGAGTTCCTACAATGAGCAGTTCTTC
>TRBV7-9|TRBJ2-7|NA|NA
CASSSSEAYEQYF
TGTGCCAGCAGCTCCTCTGAGGCCTACGAGCAGTACTTC
>TRBV9|TRBJ2-3|NA|NA
CASSALGGFTDTQYF
TGTGCCAGCAGCGCTTTGGGGGGATTCACAGATACGCAGTATTTT
>TRBV19|TRBJ2-2|NA|TRBD1
CASRKGGKNTGELFF
TGTGCCAGTAGGAAAGGGGGCAAGAACACCGGGGAGCTGTTTTTT